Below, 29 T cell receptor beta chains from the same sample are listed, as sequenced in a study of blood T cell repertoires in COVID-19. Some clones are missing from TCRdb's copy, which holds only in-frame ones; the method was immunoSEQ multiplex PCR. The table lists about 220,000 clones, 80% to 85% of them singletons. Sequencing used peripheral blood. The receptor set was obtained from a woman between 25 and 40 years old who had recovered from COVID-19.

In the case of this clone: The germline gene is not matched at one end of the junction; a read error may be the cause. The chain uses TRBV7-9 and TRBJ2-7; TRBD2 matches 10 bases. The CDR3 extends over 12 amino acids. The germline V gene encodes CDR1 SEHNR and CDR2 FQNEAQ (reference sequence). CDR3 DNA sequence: TGTGCCACCAGCGGGAGGGCCTACGAGCAGTACTTC. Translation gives CATSGRAYEQYF.

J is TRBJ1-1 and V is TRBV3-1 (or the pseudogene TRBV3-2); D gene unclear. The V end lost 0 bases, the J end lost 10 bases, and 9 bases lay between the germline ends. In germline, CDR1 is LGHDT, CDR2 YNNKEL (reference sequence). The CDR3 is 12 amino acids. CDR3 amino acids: CASSQDGRLAFF. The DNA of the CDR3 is TGTGCCAGCAGCCAAGACGGCAGGCTAGCTTTCTTT.

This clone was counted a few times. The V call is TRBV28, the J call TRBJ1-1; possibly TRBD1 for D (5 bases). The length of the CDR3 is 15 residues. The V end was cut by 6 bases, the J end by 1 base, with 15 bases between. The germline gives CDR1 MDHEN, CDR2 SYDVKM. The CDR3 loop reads CASRHDRAPNTEAFF. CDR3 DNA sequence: TGTGCCAGCAGGCACGACAGAGCCCCGAACACTGAAGCTTTCTTT.

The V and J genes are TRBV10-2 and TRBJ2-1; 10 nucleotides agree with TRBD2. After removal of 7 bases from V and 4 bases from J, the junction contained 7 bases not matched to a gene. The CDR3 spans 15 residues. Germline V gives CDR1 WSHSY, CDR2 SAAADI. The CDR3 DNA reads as TGCGCCAGCACTCAGGCGGGACTAGCGTACAATGAGCAGTTCTTC. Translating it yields CASTQAGLAYNEQFF.

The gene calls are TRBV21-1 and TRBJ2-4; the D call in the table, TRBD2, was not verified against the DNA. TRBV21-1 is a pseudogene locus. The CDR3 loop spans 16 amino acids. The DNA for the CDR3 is TGTGCCAGCAGCACTAGCGGGAGGATGGCCAAAAACATTCAGTACTTC. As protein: CASSTSGRMAKNIQYF.

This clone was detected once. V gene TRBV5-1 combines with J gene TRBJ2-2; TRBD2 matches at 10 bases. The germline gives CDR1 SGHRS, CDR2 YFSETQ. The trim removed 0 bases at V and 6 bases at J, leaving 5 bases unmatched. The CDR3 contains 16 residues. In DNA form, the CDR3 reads TGCGCCAGCAGCTTGGCTAGCGGGAGTTTGTCCGGGGAGCTGTTTTTT. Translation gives CASSLASGSLSGELFF.

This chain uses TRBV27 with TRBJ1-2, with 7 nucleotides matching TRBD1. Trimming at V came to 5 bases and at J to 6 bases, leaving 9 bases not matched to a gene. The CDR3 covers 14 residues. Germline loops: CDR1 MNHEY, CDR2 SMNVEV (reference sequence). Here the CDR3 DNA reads TGTGCCAGCAGTCTCCTAGGGGGCAAGAATGGCTACACCTTC. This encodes CASSLLGGKNGYTF.

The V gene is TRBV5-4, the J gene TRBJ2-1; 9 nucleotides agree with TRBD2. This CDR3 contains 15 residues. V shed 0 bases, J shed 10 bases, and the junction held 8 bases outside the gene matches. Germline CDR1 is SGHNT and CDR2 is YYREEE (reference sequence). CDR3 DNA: TGTGCCAGCAGCTTGGTGGCGGGAGGGCAACAAGAGCAGTTCTTC. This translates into CASSLVAGGQQEQFF. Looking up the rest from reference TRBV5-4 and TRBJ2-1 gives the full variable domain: ETGVTQSPTHLIKTRGQQVTLRCSSQSGHNTVSWYQQALGQGPQFIFQYYREEENGRGNFPPRFSGLQFPNYSSELNVNALELDDSALYLCASSLVAGGQQEQFFGPGTRLTVL.

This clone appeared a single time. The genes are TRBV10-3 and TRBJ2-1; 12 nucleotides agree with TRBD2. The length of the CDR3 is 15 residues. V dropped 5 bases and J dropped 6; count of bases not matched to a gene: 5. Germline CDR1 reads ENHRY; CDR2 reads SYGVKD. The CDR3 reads CAISKTSGRFNEQFF. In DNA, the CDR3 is TGTGCCATCAGTAAAACTAGCGGGAGGTTCAATGAGCAGTTCTTC.

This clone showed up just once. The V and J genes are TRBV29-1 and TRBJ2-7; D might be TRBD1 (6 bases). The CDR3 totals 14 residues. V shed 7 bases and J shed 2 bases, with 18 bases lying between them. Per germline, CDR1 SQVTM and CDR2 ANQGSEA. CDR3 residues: CSALRDTGTYEQYF. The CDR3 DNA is TGCAGCGCTTTACGGGACACTGGCACCTACGAGCAGTACTTC.

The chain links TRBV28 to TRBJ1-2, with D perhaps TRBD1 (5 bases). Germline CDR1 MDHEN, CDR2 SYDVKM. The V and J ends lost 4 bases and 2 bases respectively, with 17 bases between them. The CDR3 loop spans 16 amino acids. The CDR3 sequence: CASSSSLGRGNYGYTF. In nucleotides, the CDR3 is TGTGCCAGCAGTTCCTCTCTTGGAAGGGGAAACTATGGCTACACCTTC.

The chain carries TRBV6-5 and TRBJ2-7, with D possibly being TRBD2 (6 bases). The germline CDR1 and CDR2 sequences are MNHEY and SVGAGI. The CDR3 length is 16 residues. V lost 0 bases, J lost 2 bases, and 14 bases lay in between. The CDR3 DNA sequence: TGTGCCAGCAGTTACTCGATCTGGGAGGCCACCTACGAGCAGTACTTC. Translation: CASSYSIWEATYEQYF.

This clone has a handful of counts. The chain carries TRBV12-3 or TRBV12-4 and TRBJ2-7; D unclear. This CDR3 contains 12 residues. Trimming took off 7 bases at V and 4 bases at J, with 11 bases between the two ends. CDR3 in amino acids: CASTDQAYEQYF. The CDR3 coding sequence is TGTGCCAGCACCGACCAGGCTTACGAGCAGTACTTC.

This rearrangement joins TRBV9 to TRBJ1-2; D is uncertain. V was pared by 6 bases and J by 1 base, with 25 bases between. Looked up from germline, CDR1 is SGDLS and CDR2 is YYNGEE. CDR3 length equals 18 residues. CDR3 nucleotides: TGTGCCAGCATGAGGGAGGCCGTCCCCCGATCATTTAACTATGGCTACACCTTC. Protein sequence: CASMREAVPRSFNYGYTF.

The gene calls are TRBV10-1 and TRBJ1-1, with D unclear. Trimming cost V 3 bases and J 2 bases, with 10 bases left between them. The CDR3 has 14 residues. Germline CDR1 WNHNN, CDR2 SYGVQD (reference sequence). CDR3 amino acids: CASSEGTANTEAFF. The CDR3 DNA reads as TGCGCCAGCAGTGAAGGTACAGCTAACACTGAAGCTTTCTTT.

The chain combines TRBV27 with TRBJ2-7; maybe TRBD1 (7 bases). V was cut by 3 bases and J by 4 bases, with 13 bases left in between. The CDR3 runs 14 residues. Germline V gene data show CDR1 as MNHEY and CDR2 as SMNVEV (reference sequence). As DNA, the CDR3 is TGTGCCAGCAGTTTCGACAGGGACTCTTACGAGCAGTACTTC. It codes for CASSFDRDSYEQYF.

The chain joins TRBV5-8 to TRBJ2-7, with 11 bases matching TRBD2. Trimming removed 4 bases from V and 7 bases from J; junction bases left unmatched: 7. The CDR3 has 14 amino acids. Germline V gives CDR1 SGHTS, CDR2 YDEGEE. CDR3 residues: CASSRPGTSGEQYF. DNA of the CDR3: TGTGCCAGCAGCAGGCCCGGGACTAGCGGAGAGCAGTACTTC.

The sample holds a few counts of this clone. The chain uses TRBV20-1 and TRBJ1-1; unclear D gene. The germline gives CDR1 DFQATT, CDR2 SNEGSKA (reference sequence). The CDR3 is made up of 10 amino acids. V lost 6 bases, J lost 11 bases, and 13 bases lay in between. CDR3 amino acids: CSANPLRAFF. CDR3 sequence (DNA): TGCAGTGCAAACCCTTTGCGGGCTTTCTTT.

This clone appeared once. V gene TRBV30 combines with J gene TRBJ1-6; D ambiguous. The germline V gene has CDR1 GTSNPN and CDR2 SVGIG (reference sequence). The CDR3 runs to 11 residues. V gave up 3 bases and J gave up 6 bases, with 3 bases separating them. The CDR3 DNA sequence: TGTGCCTGGAGGGCTAATTCACCCCTCCACTTT. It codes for CAWRANSPLHF.

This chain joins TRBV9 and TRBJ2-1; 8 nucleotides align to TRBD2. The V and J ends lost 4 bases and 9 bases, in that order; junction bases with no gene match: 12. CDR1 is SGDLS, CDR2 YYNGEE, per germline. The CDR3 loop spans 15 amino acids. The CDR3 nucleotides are TGTGCCAGCAGCCCGGGGACTAGTGTTTTCGGTGAGCAGTTCTTC. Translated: CASSPGTSVFGEQFF.

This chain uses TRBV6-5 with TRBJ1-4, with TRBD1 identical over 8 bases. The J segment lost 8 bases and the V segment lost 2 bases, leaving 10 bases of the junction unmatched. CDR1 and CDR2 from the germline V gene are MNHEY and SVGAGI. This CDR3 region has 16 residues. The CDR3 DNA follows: TGTGCCAGCAGTTACGCACAGGGGGGAAATATCGAAAAACTGTTTTTT. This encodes CASSYAQGGNIEKLFF.

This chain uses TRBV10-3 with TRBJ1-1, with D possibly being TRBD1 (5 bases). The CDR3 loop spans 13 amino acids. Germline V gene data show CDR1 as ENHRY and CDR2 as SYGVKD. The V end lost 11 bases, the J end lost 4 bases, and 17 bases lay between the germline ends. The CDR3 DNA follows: TGTGCCTCAGTTGGGCAGGGTCGCACTGAAGCTTTCTTT. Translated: CASVGQGRTEAFF.

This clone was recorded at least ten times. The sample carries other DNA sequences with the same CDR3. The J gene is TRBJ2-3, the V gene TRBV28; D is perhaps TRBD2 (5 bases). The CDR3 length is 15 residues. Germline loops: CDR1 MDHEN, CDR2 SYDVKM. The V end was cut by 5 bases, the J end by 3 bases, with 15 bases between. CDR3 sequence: CASSAPSGLTDTQYF. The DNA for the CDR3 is TGTGCCAGCAGTGCCCCCTCGGGGTTGACAGATACGCAGTATTTT.

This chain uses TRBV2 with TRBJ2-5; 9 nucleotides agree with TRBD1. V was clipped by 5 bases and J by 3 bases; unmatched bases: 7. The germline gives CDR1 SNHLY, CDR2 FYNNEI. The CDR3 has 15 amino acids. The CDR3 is CASSYGGTGKETQYF. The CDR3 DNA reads TGTGCCAGCAGTTATGGGGGGACAGGGAAAGAGACCCAGTACTTC.

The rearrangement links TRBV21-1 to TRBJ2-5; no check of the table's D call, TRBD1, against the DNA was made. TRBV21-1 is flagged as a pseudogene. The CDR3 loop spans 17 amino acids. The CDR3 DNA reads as TGTGCCAGCAGCAAAGTTATCTTCAGGGGGATCCAAGAGACCCAGTACTTC. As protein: CASSKVIFRGIQETQYF.

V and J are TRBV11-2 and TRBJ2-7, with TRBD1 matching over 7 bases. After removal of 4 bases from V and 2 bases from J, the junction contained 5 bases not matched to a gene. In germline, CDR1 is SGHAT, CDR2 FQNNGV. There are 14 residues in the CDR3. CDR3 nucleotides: TGTGCCAGCAGCTACTATAGGGGGCCCTACGAGCAGTACTTC. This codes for CASSYYRGPYEQYF.

The CDR3 protein is CASSLVLAGGSLYNEQFF. CDR3 DNA: TGCGCCAGCAGCTTGGTACTAGCGGGGGGATCCCTCTACAATGAGCAGTTCTTC. The rearrangement joins TRBV5-1 to TRBJ2-1; 12 bases map to TRBD2. With 0 bases clipped from V and 3 bases from J, the junction kept 7 bases outside the gene matches. This CDR3 is 18 amino acids long. The germline V gene encodes CDR1 SGHRS and CDR2 YFSETQ.

CDR3 nucleotide sequence: TGTGCCAGCACCCTCCAAGGGGGGGGCAATCAGCCCCAGCATTTT. Amino acid sequence: CASTLQGGGNQPQHF. The chain combines TRBV6-6 with TRBJ1-5, with D tentatively TRBD1 (6 bases). CDR1 and CDR2 (germline): MNHNY, SVGAGI (reference sequence). Trimming cost V 7 bases and J 2 bases, with 15 bases left between them. This CDR3 contains 15 residues.

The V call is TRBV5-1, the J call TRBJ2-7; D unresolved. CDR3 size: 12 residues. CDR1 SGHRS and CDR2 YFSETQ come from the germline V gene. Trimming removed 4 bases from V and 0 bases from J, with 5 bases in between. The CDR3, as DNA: TGCGCCAGCAGCACATACTCCTACGAGCAGTACTTC. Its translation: CASSTYSYEQYF.